The T cell receptor beta chain under discussion was sequenced for a study of blood T cell repertoires in COVID-19. Study in general: Samples representing acute and convalescent COVID-19 were sourced from the United States, Italy and Spain. The cDNA or gDNA used as material had been derived from T cells, B-cell-depleted T cells, or PBMCs.

In its sample, this clone was seen a few times. Relative to the germline gene, one junction end is altered; a read error may explain this. In the authors' workflow: Estimation of nucleated cell counts relied on the amplification of reference gene primers. Some clones are missing from TCRdb's copy, which holds only in-frame ones; the method was immunoSEQ multiplex PCR. V, J and clone size are those of that table, while D and trimming were read from the DNA. The sample lists some 210,000 clones, more than 70% seen once, with 2.9% in the top ten. The CDR3 totals 12 residues. The genes are TRBV12-3 or TRBV12-4 and TRBJ1-5; D is possibly TRBD1 (5 bases). The source material was peripheral blood. The clonotype was recovered from a man aged 45 to 65 with active or convalescent COVID-19. DNA of the CDR3: TGTGCCAGCAGGAGGTACAGGCGGCCCTTGTTTTTT. This gives the protein CASRRYRRPLFF.